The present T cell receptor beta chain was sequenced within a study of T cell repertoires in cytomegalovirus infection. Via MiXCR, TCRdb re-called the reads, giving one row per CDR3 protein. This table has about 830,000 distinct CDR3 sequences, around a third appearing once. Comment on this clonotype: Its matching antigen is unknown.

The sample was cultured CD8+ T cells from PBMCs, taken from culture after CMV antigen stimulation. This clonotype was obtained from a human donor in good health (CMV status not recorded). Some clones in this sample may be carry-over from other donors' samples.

CDR3 sequence reads: CASLSGRPYNEQFF. The CDR3, as DNA: TGTGCCAGCCTATCGGGGAGGCCCTACAATGAGCAGTTCTTC. V and J are TRBV5-6 and TRBJ2-1; a weak D match, TRBD2 (6 bases). This CDR3 contains 14 residues. Trimming left V 7 bases short and J 2 bases short, with 13 bases between. Per germline, CDR1 SGHDT and CDR2 YYEEEE.